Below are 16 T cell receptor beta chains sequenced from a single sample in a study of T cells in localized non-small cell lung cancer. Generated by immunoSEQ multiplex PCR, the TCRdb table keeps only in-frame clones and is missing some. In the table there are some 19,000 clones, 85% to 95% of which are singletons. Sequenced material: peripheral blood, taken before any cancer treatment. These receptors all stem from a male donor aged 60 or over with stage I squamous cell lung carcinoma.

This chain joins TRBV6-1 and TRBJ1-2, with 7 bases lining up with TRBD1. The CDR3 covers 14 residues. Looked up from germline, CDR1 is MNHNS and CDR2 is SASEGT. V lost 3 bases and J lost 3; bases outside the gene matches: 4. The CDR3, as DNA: TGTGCCAGCAGTGAGGCAGGGGGTTACTATGGCTACACCTTC. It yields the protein CASSEAGGYYGYTF.

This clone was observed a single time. This chain's CDR3 is CASSPSGNTEAFF. In DNA, the CDR3 is TGTGCCAGCAGCCCTTCAGGGAACACTGAAGCTTTCTTT. The chain uses TRBV7-2 and TRBJ1-1, with D uncertain. V lost 5 bases and J lost 1, with 8 bases in between. CDR1 and CDR2 (germline): SGHTA, FQGNSA. This CDR3 comprises 13 residues.

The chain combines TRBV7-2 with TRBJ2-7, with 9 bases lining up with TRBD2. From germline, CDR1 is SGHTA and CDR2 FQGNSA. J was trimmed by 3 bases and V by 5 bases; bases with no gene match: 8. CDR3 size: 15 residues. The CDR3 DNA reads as TGTGCCAGCAGCCCGCGGGGGGGGGCCTACTACGAGCAGTACTTC. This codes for CASSPRGGAYYEQYF.

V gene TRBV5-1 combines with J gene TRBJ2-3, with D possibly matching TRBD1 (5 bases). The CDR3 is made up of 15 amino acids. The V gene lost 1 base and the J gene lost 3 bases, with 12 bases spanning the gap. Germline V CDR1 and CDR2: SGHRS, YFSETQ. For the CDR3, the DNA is TGCGCCAGCAGCTTGTGGGGCTTTGGTACAGATACGCAGTATTTT. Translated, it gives CASSLWGFGTDTQYF.

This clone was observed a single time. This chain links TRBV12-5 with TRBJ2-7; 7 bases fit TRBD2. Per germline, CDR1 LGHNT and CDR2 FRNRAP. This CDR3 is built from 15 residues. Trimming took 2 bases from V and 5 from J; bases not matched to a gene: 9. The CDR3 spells CASGLLEAGRDEQYF. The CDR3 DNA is TGTGCTAGTGGTTTGCTGGAAGCGGGGAGGGACGAGCAGTACTTC.

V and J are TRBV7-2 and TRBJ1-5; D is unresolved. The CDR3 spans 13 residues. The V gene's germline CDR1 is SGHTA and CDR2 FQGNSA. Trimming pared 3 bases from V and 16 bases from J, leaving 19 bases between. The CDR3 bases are TGTGCCAGCAGCTTGACCCAAAAGGGCGTCGTCCATTTT. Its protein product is CASSLTQKGVVHF.

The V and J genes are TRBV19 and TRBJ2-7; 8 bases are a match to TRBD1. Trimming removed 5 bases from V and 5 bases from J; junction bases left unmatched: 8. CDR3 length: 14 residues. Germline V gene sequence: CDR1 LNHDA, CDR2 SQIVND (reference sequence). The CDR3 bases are TGTGCCAGTAGTCGGGACAGGAAAATCCACGAGCAGTACTTC. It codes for CASSRDRKIHEQYF.

In nucleotides, the CDR3 is TGTGCCAGCGCCTTCCAGGGGTGGATCTACGAGCAGTACTTC. Encoded protein: CASAFQGWIYEQYF. This sequence joins TRBV27 and TRBJ2-7; D might be TRBD1 (6 bases). The germline V and J ends were trimmed by 8 bases and 3 bases, with 17 bases remaining between them. The CDR3 runs to 14 residues. Germline V gene sequence: CDR1 MNHEY, CDR2 SMNVEV (reference sequence).

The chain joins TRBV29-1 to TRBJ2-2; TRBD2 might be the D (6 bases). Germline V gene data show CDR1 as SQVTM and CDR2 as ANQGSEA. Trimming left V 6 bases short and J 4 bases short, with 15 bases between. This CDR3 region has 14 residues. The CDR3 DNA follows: TGCAGCGTGGGGTCGGGAGCGACCACCGGGGAGCTGTTTTTT. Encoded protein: CSVGSGATTGELFF.

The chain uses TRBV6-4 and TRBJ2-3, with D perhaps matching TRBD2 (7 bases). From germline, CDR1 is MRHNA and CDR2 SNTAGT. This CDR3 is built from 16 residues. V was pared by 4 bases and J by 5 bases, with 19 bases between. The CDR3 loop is CASSVSGGQERDTQYF. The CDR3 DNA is TGTGCCAGCAGTGTATCCGGGGGGCAAGAAAGAGATACGCAGTATTTT.

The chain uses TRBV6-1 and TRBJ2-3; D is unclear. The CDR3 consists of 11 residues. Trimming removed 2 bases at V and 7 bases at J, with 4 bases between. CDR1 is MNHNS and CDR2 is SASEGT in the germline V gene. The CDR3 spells CASSELNTQYF. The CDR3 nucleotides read TGTGCCAGCAGTGAACTAAATACGCAGTATTTT.

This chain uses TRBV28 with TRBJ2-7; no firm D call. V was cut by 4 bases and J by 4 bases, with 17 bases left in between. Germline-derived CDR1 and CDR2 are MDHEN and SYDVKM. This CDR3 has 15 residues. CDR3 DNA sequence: TGTGCCAGCAGTTCACCCCTAAGTGGACCATACGAGCAGTACTTC. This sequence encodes CASSSPLSGPYEQYF.

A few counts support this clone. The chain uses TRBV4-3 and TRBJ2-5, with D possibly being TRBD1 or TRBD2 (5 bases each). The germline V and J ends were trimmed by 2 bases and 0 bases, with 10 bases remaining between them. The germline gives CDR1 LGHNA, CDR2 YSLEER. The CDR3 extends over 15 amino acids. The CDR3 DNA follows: TGCGCCAGCAGCCAAAGACAGAGGGACCAAGAGACCCAGTACTTC. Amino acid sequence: CASSQRQRDQETQYF.

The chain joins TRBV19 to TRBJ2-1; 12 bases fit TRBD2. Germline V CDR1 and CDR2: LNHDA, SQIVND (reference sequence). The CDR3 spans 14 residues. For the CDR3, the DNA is TGTTCTACGACTAGCGGGAGACTAGTAAATGAGCAGTTCTTC. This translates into CSTTSGRLVNEQFF. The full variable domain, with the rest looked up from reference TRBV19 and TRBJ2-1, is DGGITQSPKYLFRKEGQNVTLSCEQNLNHDAMYWYRQDPGQGLRLIYYSQIVNDFQKGDIAEGYSVSREKKESFPLTVTSAQKNPTAFYLCSTTSGRLVNEQFFGPGTRLTVL.

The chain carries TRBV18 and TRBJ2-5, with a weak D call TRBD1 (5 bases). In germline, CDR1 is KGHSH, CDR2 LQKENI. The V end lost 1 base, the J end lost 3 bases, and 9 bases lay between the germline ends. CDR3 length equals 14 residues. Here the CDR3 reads CASSPRSREETQYF. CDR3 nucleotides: TGTGCCAGCTCACCACGGAGCAGGGAAGAGACCCAGTACTTC.

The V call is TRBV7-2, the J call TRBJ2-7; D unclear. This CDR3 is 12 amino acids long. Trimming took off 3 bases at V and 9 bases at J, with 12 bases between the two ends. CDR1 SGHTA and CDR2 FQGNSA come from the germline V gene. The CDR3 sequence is CASSLEYGGQYF. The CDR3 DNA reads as TGTGCCAGCAGCTTGGAGTACGGCGGGCAGTACTTC.